A single sample gave rise to the 4 T cell receptor beta chains below, sequenced in a study of radiotherapy plus CTLA-4 blockade in lung cancer. The method was immunoSEQ multiplex PCR; TCRdb's version includes in-frame clones alone and lacks a portion of them. The table has roughly 73,000 clones, 87% seen once. The specimen comprised peripheral blood, sampled from a patient treated with radiotherapy plus ipilimumab. All receptors come from a human donor with non-small cell lung cancer that progressed on radiotherapy plus ipilimumab.

This sequence joins TRBV15 and TRBJ2-3; D not certain. V was pared by 8 bases and J by 6 bases, with 12 bases between. CDR3 length equals 12 residues. Germline CDR1 is LNHNV and CDR2 is YYDKDF (reference sequence). The CDR3 DNA reads as TGTGCCACCGGCTCTGGTCCGGATACGCAGTATTTT. Translating it yields CATGSGPDTQYF.

Written as DNA, the CDR3 is TGTGCCAGCAGTGAAGGTCGTGTGGCGGGAGGGCCCACGGATACGCAGTATTTT. Translating it yields CASSEGRVAGGPTDTQYF. V usage is TRBV2 and J usage is TRBJ2-3, with 9 bases identical to TRBD2. The V gene end was trimmed by 1 base and the J gene end by 6 bases; junction bases not matched to a gene: 14. This CDR3 has 18 residues. Per the germline V gene, CDR1 is SNHLY and CDR2 is FYNNEI.

The CDR3 sequence: CASSPHPLLAGGSDTQYF. The CDR3 region has the DNA TGTGCCAGCAGCCCCCACCCCCTACTAGCGGGAGGTTCGGATACGCAGTATTTT. The chain employs TRBV11-2 and TRBJ2-3, with 12 bases that match TRBD2. The J segment lost 6 bases and the V segment lost 5 bases, leaving 15 bases of the junction unmatched. Germline CDR1 and CDR2: SGHAT and FQNNGV. This CDR3 is built from 18 residues. Based on the CDR3 plus reference TRBV11-2 and TRBJ2-3, the full variable domain is EAGVAQSPRYKIIEKRQSVAFWCNPISGHATLYWYQQILGQGPKLLIQFQNNGVVDDSQLPKDRFSAERLKGVDSTLKIQPAKLEDSAVYLCASSPHPLLAGGSDTQYFGPGTRLTVL.

This chain joins TRBV5-6 and TRBJ2-1; 10 bases match TRBD1. CDR1 is SGHDT and CDR2 is YYEEEE in the germline V gene. The CDR3 is made up of 17 amino acids. V shed 1 base, J shed 5 bases, and the junction held 9 bases outside the gene matches. The CDR3 spells CASSLSPGTGAHNEQFF. In DNA form, the CDR3 reads TGTGCCAGCAGCTTGAGCCCCGGGACAGGGGCCCACAATGAGCAGTTCTTC.